This TCR beta chain was found in a study of cytomegalovirus exposure and HLA in healthy donors. This clone was counted a single time. Its antigen remains unidentified. The primer mix had 60 Vbeta and 13 Jbeta primers. Assay used: immunoSEQ multiplex PCR; TCRdb lists only in-frame clones, some missing. The sample lists fewer than 150,000 clones, about 80% occurring once. The study's findings and limits: There were several of the most significant clusters that appeared linked to common viral pathogens in a later analysis. With further analysis later on, most CMV-associated TCR beta chains appeared HLA-restricted.

This CDR3 is 16 amino acids long. Germline loops: CDR1 PRHDT, CDR2 FYEKMQ (reference sequence). The V end lost 4 bases, the J end lost 4 bases, and 19 bases lay between the germline ends. The donors, nominally healthy at sampling, likely had unrecorded immune exposures. V and J are TRBV13 and TRBJ2-5, with D maybe TRBD1 (7 bases). The sequenced sample was PBMCs. The sequence was collected from a man in his fifties or sixties in good health and CMV-seropositive. The CDR3: CASSSGQAKAGETQYF. The CDR3 DNA reads as TGTGCCAGCAGCTCCGGACAGGCCAAAGCGGGAGAGACCCAGTACTTC.